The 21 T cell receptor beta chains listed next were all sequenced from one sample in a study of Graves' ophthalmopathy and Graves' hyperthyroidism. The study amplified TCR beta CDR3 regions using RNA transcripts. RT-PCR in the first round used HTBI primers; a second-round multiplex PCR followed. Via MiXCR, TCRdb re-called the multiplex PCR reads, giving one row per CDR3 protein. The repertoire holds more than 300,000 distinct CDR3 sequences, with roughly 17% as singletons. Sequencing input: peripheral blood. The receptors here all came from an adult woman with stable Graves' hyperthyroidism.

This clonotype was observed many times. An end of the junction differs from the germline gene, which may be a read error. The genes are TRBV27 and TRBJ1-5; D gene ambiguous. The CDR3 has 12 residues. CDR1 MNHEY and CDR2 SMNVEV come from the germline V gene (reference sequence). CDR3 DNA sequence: TGTGCCGGCAGTGAGGGCAATCAGCCCCAGCATTTT. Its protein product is CAGSEGNQPQHF.

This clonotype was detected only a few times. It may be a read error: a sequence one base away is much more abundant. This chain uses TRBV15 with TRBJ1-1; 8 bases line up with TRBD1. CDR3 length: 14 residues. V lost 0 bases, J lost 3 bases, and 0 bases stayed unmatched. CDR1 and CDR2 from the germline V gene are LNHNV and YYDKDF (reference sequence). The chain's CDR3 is CATSRDRGHTEAFF. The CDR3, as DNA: TGTGCCACCAGCAGAGACAGGGGGCACACTGAAGCTTTCTTT.

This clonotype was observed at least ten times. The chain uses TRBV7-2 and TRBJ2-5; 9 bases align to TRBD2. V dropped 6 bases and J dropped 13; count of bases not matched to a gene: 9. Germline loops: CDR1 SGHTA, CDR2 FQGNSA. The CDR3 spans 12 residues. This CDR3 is CASSLTSGPVYF. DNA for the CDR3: TGTGCCAGCAGTTTGACTAGCGGCCCGGTGTACTTC.

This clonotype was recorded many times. CDR3 nucleotides: TGTGCCAGCAGCCGGAGCCTCCCAAAGGGGCGCGAGCAGTACTTC. This sequence encodes CASSRSLPKGREQYF. This rearrangement joins TRBV5-4 to TRBJ2-7; TRBD1 is a possible D gene (5 bases). Germline CDR1 reads SGHNT; CDR2 reads YYREEE (reference sequence). V was clipped by 4 bases and J by 6 bases, with 20 bases between them. The CDR3 runs to 15 residues. Full variable domain (missing parts from reference TRBV5-4 and TRBJ2-7): ETGVTQSPTHLIKTRGQQVTLRCSSQSGHNTVSWYQQALGQGPQFIFQYYREEENGRGNFPPRFSGLQFPNYSSELNVNALELDDSALYLCASSRSLPKGREQYFGPGTRLTVT.

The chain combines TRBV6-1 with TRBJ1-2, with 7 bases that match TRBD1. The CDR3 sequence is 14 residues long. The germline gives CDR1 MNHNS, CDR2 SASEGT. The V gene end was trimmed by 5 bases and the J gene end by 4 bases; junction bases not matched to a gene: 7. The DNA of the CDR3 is TGTGCCAGCAGTCCACCGGGACAGTTCTATGGCTACACCTTC. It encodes CASSPPGQFYGYTF.

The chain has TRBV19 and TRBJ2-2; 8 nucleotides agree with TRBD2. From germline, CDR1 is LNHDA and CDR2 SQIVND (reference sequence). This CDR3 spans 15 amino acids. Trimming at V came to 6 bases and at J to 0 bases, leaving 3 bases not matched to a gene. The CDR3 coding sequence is TGTGCCAGTAGCTCTAGCGGGTCGAACACCGGGGAGCTGTTTTTT. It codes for CASSSSGSNTGELFF.

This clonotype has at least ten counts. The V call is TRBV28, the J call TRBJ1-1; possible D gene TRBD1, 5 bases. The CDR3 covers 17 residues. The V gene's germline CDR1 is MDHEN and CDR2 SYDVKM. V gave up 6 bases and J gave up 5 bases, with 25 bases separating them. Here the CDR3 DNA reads TGTGCCAGCAGCCTTAACGGGGCCCTATTGTATCGGACTGAAGCTTTCTTT. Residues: CASSLNGALLYRTEAFF.

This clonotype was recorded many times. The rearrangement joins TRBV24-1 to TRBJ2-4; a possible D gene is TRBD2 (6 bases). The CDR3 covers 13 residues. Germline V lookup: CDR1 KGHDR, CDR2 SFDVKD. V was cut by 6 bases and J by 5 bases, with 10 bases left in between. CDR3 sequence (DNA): TGTGCCACCAGTTCCGGGGGAGAAAACATTCAGTACTTC. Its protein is CATSSGGENIQYF.

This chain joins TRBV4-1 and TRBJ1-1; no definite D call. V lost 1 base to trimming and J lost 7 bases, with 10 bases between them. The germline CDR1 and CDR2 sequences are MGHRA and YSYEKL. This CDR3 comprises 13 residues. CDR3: CASSQVARDEAFF. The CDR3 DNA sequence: TGCGCCAGCAGCCAAGTAGCAAGAGATGAAGCTTTCTTT.

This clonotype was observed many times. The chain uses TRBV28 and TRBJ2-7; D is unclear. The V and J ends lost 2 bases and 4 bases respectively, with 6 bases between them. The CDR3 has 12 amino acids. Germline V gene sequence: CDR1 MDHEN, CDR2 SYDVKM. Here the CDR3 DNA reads TGTGCCAGCAGTTTACTGGGGTACGAGCAGTACTTC. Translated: CASSLLGYEQYF.

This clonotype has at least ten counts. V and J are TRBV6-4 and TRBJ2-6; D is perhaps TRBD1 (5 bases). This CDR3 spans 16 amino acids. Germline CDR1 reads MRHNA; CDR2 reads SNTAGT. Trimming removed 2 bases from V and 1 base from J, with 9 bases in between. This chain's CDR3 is CASSDGRVSGANVLTF. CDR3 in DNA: TGTGCCAGCAGTGACGGCAGGGTGTCTGGGGCCAACGTCCTGACTTTC.

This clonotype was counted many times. CDR3 sequence (DNA): TGTGCCAGCAGCAAACGGACGGGCTACGAGCAGTACTTC. This sequence encodes CASSKRTGYEQYF. The genes are TRBV11-2 and TRBJ2-7; D uncertain. CDR3 length equals 13 residues. Germline CDR1 reads SGHAT; CDR2 reads FQNNGV. Trimming removed 5 bases from V and 3 bases from J, with 11 bases in between.

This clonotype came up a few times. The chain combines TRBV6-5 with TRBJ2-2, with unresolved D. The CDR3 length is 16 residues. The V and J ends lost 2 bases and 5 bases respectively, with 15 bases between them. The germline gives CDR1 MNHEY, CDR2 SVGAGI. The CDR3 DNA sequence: TGTGCCAGCAGTTACCAGACCGCCTCCGGTACCGGGGAGCTGTTTTTT. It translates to CASSYQTASGTGELFF.

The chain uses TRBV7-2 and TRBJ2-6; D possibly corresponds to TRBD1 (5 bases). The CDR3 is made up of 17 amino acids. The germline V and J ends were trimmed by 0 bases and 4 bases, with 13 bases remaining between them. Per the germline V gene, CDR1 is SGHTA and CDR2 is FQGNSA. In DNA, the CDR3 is TGTGCCAGCAGCTTAGCGATTCAGGGTCCCGGGGCCAACGTCCTGACTTTC. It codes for CASSLAIQGPGANVLTF.

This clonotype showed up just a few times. CDR3 protein: CASSSTTDEQYF. CDR3 bases: TGTGCCAGCAGCTCAACGACAGATGAGCAGTACTTC. This chain links TRBV5-6 with TRBJ2-7, with a weak D call TRBD1 (5 bases). The V and J ends lost 3 bases and 7 bases respectively, with 11 bases between them. The CDR3 sequence is 12 residues long. The germline CDR1 and CDR2 sequences are SGHDT and YYEEEE.

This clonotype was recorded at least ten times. Here the CDR3 reads CASSLGGTDSFYGYTF. The CDR3 DNA reads TGTGCCAGCAGCTTAGGCGGGACAGACAGCTTCTATGGCTACACCTTC. The chain recombines TRBV7-9 with TRBJ1-2; 7 bases fit TRBD1. After removal of 1 base from V and 4 bases from J, the junction contained 9 bases not matched to a gene. Germline CDR1 reads SEHNR; CDR2 reads FQNEAQ (reference sequence). CDR3 length: 16 amino acids.

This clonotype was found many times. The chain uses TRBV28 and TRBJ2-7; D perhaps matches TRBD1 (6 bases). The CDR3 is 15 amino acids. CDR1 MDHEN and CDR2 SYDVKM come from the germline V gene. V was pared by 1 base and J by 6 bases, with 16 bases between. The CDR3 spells CASSLLFGVGAEQYF. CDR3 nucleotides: TGTGCCAGCAGTTTATTGTTCGGGGTGGGGGCCGAGCAGTACTTC.

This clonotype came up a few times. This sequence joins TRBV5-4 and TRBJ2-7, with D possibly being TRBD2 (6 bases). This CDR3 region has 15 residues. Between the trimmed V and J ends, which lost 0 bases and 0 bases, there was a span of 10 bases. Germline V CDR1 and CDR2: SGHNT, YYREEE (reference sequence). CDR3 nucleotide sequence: TGTGCCAGCAGCTTGGGGGGGGTCGCCTCCTACGAGCAGTACTTC. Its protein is CASSLGGVASYEQYF.

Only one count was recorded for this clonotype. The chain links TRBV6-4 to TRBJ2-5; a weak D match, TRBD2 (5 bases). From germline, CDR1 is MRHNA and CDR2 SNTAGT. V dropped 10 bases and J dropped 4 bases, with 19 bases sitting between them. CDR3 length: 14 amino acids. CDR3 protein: CAITRDANLETQYF. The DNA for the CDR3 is TGTGCCATCACCCGGGATGCGAATTTAGAGACCCAGTACTTC.

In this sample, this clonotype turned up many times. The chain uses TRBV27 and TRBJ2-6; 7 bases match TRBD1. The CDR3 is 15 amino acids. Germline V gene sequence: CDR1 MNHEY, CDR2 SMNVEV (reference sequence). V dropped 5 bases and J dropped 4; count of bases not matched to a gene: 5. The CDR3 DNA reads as TGTGCCAGCAGTCTCCGACAGGGCGGGGCCAACGTCCTGACTTTC. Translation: CASSLRQGGANVLTF.

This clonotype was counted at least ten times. The CDR3 sequence is CASSIYRGYVNQPQHF. The CDR3 DNA sequence: TGTGCCAGTAGTATTTACAGGGGGTACGTCAATCAGCCCCAGCATTTT. The rearrangement uses TRBV19 and TRBJ1-5, with 8 bases fitting TRBD1. Germline trimming cut 3 bases from V and 3 bases from J; bases unmatched to any gene: 7. This CDR3 is built from 16 residues. From germline, CDR1 is LNHDA and CDR2 SQIVND (reference sequence).